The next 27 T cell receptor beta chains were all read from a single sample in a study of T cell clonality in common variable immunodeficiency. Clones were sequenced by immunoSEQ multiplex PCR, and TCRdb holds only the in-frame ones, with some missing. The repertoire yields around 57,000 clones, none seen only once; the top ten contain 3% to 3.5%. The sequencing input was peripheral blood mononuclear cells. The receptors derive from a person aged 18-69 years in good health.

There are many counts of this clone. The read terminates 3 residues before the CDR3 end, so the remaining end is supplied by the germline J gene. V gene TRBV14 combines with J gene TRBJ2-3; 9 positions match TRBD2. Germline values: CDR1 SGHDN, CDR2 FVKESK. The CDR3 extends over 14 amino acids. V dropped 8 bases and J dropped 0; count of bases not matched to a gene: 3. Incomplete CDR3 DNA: TGTGCCAGCTCCCTAGCGGGAAGCACAGATACG. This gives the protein CASSLAGSTDT. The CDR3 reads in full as CASSLAGSTDTQYF.

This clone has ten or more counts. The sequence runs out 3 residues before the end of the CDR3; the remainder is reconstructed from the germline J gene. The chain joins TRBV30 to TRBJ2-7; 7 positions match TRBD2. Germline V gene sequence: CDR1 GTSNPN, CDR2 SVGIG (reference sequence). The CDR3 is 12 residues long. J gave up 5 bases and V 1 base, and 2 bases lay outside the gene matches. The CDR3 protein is CAWSGDYNEQYF. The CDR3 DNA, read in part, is TGTGCCTGGAGTGGGGACTATAACGAG. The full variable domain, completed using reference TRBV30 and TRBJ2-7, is SQTIHQWPATLVQPVGSPLSLECTVEGTSNPNLYWYRQAAGRGLQLLFYSVGIGQISSEVPQNLSASRPQDRQFILSSKKLLLSDSGFYLCAWSGDYNEQYFGPGTRLTVT.

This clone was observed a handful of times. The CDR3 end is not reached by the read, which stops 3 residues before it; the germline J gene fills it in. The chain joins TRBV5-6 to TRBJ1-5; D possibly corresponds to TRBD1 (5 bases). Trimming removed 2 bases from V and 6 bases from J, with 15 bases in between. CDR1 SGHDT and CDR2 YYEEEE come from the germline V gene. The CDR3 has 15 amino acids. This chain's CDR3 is CASSLRQRAAQPQHF. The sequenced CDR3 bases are TGTGCCAGCAGCTTAAGACAGCGGGCGGCTCAGCCC.

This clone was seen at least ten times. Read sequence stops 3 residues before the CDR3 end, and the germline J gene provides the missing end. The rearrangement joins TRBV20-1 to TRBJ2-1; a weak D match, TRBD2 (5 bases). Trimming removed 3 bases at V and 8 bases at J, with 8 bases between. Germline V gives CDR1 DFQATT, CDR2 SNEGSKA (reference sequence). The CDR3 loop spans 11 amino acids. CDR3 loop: CSARRVDEQFF. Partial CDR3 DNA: TGCAGTGCTAGGAGGGTCGATGAG.

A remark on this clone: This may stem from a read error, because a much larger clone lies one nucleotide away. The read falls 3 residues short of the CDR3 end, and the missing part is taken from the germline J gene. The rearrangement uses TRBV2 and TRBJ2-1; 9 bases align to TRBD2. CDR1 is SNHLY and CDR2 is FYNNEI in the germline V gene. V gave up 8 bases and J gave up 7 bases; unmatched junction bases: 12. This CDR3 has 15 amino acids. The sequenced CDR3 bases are TGTGCCAGCCCCCGGCTGGCGGGAGGGTGGAATGAG. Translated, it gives CASPRLAGGWNE. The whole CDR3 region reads CASPRLAGGWNEQFF.

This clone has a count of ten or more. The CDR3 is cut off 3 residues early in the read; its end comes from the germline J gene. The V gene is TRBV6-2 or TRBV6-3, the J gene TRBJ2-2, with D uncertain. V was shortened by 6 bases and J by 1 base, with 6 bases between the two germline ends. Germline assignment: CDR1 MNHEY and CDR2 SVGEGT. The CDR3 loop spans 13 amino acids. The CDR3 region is CASRQENTGELFF. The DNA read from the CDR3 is TGTGCCAGCAGGCAGGAGAACACCGGGGAG.

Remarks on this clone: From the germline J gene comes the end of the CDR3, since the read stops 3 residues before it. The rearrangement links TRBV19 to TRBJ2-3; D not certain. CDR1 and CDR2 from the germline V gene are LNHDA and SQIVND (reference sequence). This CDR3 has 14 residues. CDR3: CASSIGYSNQPQYF. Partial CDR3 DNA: TGTGCCAGTAGTATTGGTTATAGCAATCAGCCG. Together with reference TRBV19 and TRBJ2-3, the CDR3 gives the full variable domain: DGGITQSPKYLFRKEGQNVTLSCEQNLNHDAMYWYRQDPGQGLRLIYYSQIVNDFQKGDIAEGYSVSREKKESFPLTVTSAQKNPTAFYLCASSIGYSNQPQYFGPGTRLTVL.

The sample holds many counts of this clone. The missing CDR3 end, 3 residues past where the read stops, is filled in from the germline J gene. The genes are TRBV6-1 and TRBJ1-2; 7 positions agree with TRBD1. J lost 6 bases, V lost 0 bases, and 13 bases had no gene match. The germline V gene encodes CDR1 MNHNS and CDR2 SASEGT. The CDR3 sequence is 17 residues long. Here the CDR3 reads CASSEAGTRGRGDGYTF. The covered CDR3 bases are TGTGCCAGCAGTGAAGCGGGAACTAGGGGCAGGGGGGATGGC.

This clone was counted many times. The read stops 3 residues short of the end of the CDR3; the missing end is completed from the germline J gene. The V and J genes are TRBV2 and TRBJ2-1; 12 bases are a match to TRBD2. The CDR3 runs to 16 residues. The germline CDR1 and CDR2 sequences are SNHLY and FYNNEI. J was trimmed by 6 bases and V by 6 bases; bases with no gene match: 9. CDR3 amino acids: CASRSTSGSIGNEQFF. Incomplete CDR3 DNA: TGTGCCAGCAGATCGACTAGCGGGAGTATAGGCAATGAG.

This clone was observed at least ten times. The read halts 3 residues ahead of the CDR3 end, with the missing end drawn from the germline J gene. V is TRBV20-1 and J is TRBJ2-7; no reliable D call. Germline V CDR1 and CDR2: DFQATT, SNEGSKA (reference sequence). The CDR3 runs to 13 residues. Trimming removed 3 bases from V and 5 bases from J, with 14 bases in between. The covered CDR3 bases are TGCAGTGCTAGCCGAGTGGAACAGAACGAG. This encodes CSASRVEQNE. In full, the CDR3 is CSASRVEQNEQYF.

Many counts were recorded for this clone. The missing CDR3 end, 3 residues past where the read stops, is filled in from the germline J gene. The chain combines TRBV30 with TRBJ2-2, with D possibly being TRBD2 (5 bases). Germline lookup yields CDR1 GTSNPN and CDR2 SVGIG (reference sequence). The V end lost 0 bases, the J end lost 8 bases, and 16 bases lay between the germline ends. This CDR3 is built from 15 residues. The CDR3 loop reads CAWSVVPSPSGELFF. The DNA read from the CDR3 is TGTGCCTGGAGTGTCGTCCCTAGCCCATCGGGGGAG.

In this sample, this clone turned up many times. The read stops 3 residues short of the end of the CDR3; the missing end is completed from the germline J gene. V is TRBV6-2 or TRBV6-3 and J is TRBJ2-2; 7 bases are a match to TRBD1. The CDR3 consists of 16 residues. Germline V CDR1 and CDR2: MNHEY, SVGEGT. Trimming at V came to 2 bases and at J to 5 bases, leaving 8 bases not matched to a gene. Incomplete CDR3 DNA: TGTGCCAGCAGTTACGACAGGGAAGGGTATACCGGGGAG. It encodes CASSYDREGYTGE. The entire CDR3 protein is CASSYDREGYTGELFF.

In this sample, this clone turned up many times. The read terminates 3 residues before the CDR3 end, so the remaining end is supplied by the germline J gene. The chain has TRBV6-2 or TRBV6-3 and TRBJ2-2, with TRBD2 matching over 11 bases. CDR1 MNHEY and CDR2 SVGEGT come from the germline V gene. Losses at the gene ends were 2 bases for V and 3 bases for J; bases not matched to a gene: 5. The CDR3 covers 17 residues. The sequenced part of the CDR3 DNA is TGTGCCAGCAGTTACCCGCGACTAGCGGGACACACCGGGGAG. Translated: CASSYPRLAGHTGE. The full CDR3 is CASSYPRLAGHTGELFF.

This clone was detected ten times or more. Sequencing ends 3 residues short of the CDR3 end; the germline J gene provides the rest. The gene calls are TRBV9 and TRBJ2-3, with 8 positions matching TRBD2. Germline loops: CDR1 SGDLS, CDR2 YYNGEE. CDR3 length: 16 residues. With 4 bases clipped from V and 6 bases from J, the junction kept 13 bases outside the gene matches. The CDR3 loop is CASSPRGSGGSDTQYF. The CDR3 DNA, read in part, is TGTGCCAGCAGCCCCCGAGGGAGCGGGGGAAGTGATACG.

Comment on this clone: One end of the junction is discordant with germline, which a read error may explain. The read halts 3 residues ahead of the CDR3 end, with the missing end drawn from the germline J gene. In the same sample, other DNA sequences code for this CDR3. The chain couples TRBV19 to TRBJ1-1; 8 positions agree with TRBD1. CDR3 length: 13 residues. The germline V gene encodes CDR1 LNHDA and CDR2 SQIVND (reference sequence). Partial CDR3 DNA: TGCGCCAGTAGTATGCAGGGGGCCACTGAA. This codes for CASSMQGATE. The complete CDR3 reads CASSMQGATEAFF.

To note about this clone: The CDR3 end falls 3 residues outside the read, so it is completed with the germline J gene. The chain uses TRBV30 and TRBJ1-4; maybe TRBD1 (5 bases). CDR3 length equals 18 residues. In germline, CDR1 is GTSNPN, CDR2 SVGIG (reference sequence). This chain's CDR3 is CAWSGLAGGPSGANVLFF. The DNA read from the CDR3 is TGTGCCTGGAGTGGACTAGCGGGAGGGCCCTCTGGGGCCAACGTA.

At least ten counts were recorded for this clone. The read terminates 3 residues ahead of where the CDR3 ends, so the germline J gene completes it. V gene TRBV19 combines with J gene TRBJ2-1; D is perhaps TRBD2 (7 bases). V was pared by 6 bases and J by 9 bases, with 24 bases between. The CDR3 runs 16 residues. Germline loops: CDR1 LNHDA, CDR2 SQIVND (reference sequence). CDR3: CASRSLGGAPRSEQFF. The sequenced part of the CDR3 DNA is TGTGCCAGTAGATCCCTGGGGGGGGCACCGCGAAGTGAG.

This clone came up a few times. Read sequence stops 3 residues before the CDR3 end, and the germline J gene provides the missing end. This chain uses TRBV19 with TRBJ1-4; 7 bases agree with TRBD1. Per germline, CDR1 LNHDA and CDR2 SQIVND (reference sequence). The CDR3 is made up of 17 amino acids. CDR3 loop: CASSMRQGGSYNSPLFF. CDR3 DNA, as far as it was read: TGTGCCAGTAGTATGAGGCAGGGGGGATCCTATAATTCACCA.

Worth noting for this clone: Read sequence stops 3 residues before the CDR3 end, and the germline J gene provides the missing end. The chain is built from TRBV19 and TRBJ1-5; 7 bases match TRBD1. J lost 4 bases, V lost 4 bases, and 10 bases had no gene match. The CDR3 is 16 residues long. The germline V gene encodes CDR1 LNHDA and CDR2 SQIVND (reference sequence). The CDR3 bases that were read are TGTGCCAGTAGTACTTCATCCACAGGGGATAATCAGCCC. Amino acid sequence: CASSTSSTGDNQP. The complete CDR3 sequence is CASSTSSTGDNQPQHF. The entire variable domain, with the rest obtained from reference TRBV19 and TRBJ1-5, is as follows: DGGITQSPKYLFRKEGQNVTLSCEQNLNHDAMYWYRQDPGQGLRLIYYSQIVNDFQKGDIAEGYSVSREKKESFPLTVTSAQKNPTAFYLCASSTSSTGDNQPQHFGDGTRLSIL.

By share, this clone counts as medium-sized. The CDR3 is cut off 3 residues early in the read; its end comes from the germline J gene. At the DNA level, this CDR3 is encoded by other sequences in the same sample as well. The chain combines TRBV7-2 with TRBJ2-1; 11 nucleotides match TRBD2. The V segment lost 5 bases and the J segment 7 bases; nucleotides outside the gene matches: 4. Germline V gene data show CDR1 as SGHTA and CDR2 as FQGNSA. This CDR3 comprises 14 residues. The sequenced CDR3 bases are TGTGCCAGCAGCAGCACTAGCGGGGGTAATGAG. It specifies CASSSTSGGNE. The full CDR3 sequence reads CASSSTSGGNEQFF.

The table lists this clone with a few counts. The DNA read from the CDR3 is TGTGCCAGCAGCTCCCGGGACTCGGGGGAAAAA. Residues: CASSSRDSGEK. The entire CDR3 reads CASSSRDSGEKLFF. The gene calls are TRBV7-9 and TRBJ1-4; a weak D match, TRBD1 (5 bases). The read is 3 residues too short to cover the CDR3 end, so that end is filled in from the germline J gene. Deletions cut 4 bases from V and 8 bases from J, with 14 bases between. Germline V lookup: CDR1 SEHNR, CDR2 FQNEAQ (reference sequence). The CDR3 is made up of 14 amino acids.

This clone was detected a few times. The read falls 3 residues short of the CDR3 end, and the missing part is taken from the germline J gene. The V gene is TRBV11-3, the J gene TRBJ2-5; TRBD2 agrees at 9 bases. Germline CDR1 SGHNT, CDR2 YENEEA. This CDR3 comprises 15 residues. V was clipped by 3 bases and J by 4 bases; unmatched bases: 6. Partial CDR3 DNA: TGTGCCAGCAGCTTGGTGGCGGGAGGGCCAGAGACC. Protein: CASSLVAGGPET. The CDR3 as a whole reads CASSLVAGGPETQYF.

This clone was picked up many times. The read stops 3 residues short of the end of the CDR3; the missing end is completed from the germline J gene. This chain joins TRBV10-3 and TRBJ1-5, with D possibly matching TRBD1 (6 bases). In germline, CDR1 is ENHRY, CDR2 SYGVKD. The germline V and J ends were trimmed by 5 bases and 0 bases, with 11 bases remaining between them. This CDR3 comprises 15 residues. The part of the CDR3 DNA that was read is TGTGCCATCAGTCGCGCAGGGGATAGCAATCAGCCC. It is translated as CAISRAGDSNQP. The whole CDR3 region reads CAISRAGDSNQPQHF.

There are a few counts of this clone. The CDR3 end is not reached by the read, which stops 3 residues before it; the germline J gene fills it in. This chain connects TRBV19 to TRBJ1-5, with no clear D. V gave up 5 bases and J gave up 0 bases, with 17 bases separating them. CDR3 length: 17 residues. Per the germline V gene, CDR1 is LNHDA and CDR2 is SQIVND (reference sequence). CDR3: CASSSFRQTRSNQPQHF. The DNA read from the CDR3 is TGTGCCAGTAGTTCCTTCCGACAAACACGTAGCAATCAGCCC.

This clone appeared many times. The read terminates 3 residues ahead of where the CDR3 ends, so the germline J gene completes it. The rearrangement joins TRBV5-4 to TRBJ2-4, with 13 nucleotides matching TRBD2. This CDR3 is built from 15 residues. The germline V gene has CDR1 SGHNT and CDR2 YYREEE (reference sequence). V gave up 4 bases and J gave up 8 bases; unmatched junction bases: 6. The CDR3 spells CASSAQLAGGDIQYF. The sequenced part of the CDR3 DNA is TGTGCCAGCAGCGCGCAACTAGCGGGAGGGGACATT.

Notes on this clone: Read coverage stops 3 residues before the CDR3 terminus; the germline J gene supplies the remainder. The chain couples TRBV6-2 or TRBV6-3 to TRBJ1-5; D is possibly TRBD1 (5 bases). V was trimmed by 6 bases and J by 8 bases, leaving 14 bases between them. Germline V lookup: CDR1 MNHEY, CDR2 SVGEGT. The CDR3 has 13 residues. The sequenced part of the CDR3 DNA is TGTGCCAGCAGCGGCCAGGGCTTTGAGCCC. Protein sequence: CASSGQGFEP. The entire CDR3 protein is CASSGQGFEPQHF.

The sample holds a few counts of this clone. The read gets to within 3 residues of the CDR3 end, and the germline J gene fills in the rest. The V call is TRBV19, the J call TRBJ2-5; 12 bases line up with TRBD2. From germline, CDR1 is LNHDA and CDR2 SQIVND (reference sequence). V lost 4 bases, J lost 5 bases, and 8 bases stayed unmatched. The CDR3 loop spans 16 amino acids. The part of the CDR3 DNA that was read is TGTGCCAGTAGTACGCTAGCGGGAGGGCCTTCGGAGACC. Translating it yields CASSTLAGGPSET. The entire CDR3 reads CASSTLAGGPSETQYF. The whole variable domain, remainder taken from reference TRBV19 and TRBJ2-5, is DGGITQSPKYLFRKEGQNVTLSCEQNLNHDAMYWYRQDPGQGLRLIYYSQIVNDFQKGDIAEGYSVSREKKESFPLTVTSAQKNPTAFYLCASSTLAGGPSETQYFGPGTRLLVL.